This entry concerns a single T cell receptor (beta chain). Its antigen is undetermined. This sample is part of a study of shared clonotypes between healthy human individuals. The CDR3 has 17 amino acids. Germline CDR1 reads MNHEY; CDR2 reads SMNVEV (reference sequence). Deletions cut 6 bases from V and 7 bases from J, with 27 bases between. Points from the study as a whole: Blood was the sole source, and tissue repertoires probably differ. Larger richness was generally estimated for naive than memory subsets.

Naivety among CD8 cells was defined by CD45RO negativity and positive CCR7 selection, thereby excluding terminally differentiated effector memory CD45RA+ cells. Per sorted-subset replicate PCR, input was around 220 ng DNA, representing about 32,000 T cell genomes. The authors' processing: ImmunoSEQ gave junction-only sequences without quality scores, so filtering differed. Sequenced by immunoSEQ multiplex PCR; TCRdb stores in-frame clones only, minus some. V and J calls and clone size are as listed in that table; D and trimming were resolved from the DNA. The sample yields around 600,000 clones, 95% seen once.

The receptor was derived from a woman aged 30 to 39 in good health. This chain connects TRBV27 to TRBJ1-1, with D perhaps TRBD1 (6 bases). The sequenced sample was naive CD8+ T cells sorted from blood. The DNA of the CDR3 is TGTGCCAGCAGATCACCCTGGAACGGGGGGCCCCACGGTGAAGCTTTCTTT. Encoded protein: CASRSPWNGGPHGEAFF.